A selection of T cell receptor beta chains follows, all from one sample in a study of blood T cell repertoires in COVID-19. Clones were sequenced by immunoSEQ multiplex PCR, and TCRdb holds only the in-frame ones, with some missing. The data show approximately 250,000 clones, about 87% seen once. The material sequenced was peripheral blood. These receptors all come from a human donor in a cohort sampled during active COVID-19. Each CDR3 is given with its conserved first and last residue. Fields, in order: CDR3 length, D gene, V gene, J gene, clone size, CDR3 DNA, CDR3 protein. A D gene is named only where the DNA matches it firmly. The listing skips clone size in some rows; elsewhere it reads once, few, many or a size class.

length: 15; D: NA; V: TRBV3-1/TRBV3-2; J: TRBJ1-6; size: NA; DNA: TGTGCCAGCAGCCAAGGATCCAGGGTTCATTCACCCCTCCACTTT; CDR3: CASSQGSRVHSPLHF
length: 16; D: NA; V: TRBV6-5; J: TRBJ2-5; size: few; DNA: TGTGCCAGCAGTTACTCGTTCACCGCTAGCCAAGAGACCCAGTACTTC; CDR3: CASSYSFTASQETQYF
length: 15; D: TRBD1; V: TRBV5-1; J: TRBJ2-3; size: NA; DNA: TGCGCCAGCAGCTTGTTGGGACAGGGTGTAGATACGCAGTATTTT; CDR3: CASSLLGQGVDTQYF
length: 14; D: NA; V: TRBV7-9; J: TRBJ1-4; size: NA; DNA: TGTGCCAGCAGCTCAACTGAGCTGAATGAAAAACTGTTTTTT; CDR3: CASSSTELNEKLFF
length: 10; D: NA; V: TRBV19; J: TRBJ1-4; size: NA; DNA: TGTGCCAGTAGTGGTCCGACAACCACCTTT; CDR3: CASSGPTTTF
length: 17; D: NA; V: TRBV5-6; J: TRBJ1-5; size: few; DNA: TGTGCCAGCAGCTTGGCTGGACGAGGGTTTAGCAATCAGCCCCAGCATTTT; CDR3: CASSLAGRGFSNQPQHF
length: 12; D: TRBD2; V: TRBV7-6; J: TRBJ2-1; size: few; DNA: TGTGCCAGCAGCACCCGGGGGGGGGTCCAGTTCTTC; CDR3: CASSTRGGVQFF
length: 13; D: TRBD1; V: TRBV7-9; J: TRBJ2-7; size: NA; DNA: TGTGCCAGCAGCCAGACAGGGTTAGAGGTACGGGGCTTC; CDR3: CASSQTGLEVRGF
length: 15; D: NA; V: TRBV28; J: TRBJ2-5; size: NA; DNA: TGTGCCAGCAGAAAACCAGGGGTGGCCGGGGAGACCCAGTACTTC; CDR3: CASRKPGVAGETQYF
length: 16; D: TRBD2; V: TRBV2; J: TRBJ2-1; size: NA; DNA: TGTGCCAGCAGTAAACCGGGACTAGGGAAGGGTAATGAGCAGTTCTTC; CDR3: CASSKPGLGKGNEQFF
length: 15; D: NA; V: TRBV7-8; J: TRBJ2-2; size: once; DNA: TGTGCCAGCAGCTGGACCGTCGGGGGAACCGGGGAGCTGTTTTTT; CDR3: CASSWTVGGTGELFF
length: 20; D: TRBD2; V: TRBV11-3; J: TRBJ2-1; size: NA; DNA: TGTGCCAGCAGCCCCGGATGGACCAGCGGGGGGGCAGAATCCTACAATGAGCAGTTCTTC; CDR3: CASSPGWTSGGAESYNEQFF
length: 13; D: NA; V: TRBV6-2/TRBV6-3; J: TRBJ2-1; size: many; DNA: TGTGCCAGCAGTTATACTACCGGGTCGGGGAGGTTCTTC; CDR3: CASSYTTGSGRFF
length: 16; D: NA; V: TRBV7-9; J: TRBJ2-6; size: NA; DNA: TGTGCCAGCACCCCGTTACCAGGGTCTGGGGCCAACGTCCTGACTTTC; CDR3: CASTPLPGSGANVLTF
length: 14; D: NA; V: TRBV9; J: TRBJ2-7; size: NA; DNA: TGTGCCAGCAGCCCCCCCGGGACTCGATACGAGCAGTACTTC; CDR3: CASSPPGTRYEQYF
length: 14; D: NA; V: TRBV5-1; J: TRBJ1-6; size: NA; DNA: TGCGCCAGCAGCTTGGCTCCGTTCGGAGCACCCCTCCACTTT; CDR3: CASSLAPFGAPLHF
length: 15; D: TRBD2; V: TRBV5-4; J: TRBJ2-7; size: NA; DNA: TGTGCCAGCAGCCAACCCGGGACTAGGGTTTACGAGCAGTACTTC; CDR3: CASSQPGTRVYEQYF
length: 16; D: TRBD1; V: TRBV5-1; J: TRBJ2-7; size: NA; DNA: TGCGCCAGCAGCTCCCCCTTAGGACAGGGGGCCAACGAGCAGTACTTC; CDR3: CASSSPLGQGANEQYF
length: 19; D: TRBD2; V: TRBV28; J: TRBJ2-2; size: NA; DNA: TGTGCCAGCAGAATTCCGGGACTAGCGGGGGGGCGGAACACCGGGGAGCTGTTTTTT; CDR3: CASRIPGLAGGRNTGELFF
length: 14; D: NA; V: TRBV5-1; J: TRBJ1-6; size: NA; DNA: TGCGCCAGCAGCTTGGTGGGGGCGAGTTCACCCCTCCACTTT; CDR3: CASSLVGASSPLHF
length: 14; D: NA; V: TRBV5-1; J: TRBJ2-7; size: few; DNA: TGCGCCAGCAGCTTGGTTGTCAGTCCCTACGAGCAGTACTTC; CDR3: CASSLVVSPYEQYF
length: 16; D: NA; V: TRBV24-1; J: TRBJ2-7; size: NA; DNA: TGTGCCACCCGTCAATGCTTCGGGGGGCTCACCTACGAGCAGTACTTC; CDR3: CATRQCFGGLTYEQYF
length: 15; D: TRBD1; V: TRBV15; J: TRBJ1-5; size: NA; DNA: TGTGCCACCAGCGGGGACAGTGGTAGCAATCAGCCCCAGCATTTT; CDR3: CATSGDSGSNQPQHF
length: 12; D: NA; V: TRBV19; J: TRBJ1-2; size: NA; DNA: TGTGCCAGTAGTCCCCCAACAGGACGTGTCACCTTC; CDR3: CASSPPTGRVTF
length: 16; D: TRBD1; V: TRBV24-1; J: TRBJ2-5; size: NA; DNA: TGTGCCACCAGTGAACCGGGACAGTTTATGAAAGAGACCCAGTACTTC; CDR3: CATSEPGQFMKETQYF
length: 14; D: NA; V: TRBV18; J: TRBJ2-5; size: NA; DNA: TGTGCCAGCTCACCCAAGCGGTTCCCGGAGACCCAGTACTTC; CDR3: CASSPKRFPETQYF
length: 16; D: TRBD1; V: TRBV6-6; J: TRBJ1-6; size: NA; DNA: TGTGCCAGCATACGGGACAGGGGCTCTAATAATTCACCCCTCCACTTT; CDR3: CASIRDRGSNNSPLHF
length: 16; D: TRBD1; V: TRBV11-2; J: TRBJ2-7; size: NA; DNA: TGTGCCAGCAGCTTTCGCCGACTCCAGGGGGCCTACGAGCAGTACTTC; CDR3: CASSFRRLQGAYEQYF
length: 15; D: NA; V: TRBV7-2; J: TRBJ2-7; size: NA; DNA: TGTGCCAGCAGCTTTGGGGACTCGAATACCTACGAGCAGTACTTC; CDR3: CASSFGDSNTYEQYF
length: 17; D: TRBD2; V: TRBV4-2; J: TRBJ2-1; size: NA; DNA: TGTGCCAGCAGCCAAGATGGGACTAGCGGGTTTGACAATGAGCAGTTCTTC; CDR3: CASSQDGTSGFDNEQFF
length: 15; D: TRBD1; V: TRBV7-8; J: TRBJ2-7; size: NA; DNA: TGTGCCAGCAGCCAGTCCGGGACAGGATTCTACGAGCAGTACTTC; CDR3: CASSQSGTGFYEQYF
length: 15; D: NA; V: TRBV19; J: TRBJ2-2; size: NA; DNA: TGTGCCAGTCACTCCCAACAGGGCCGGACCGGGGAGCTGTTTTTT; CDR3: CASHSQQGRTGELFF